The 15 T cell receptor beta chains below were found in one sample sequenced in a study of prognosis after radiotherapy for stage I lung cancer. TCR beta CDR3 was amplified from genomic DNA by two-round multiplex PCR. The use of primers specific to each TRBV and TRBJ gene characterized first-round PCR. MiXCR, applied by TCRdb to the multiplex PCR reads, yields one record per CDR3 protein. Of 15,000 to 20,000 distinct CDR3 sequences listed, about 27% are singletons. The sample consisted of PBMCs, taken before or after stereotactic body radiation therapy (not recorded which). These receptors all stem from a donor of 50 years or more with non-small cell lung cancer.

By frequency in the sample, this clonotype is medium-sized. The chain combines TRBV12-3 or TRBV12-4 with TRBJ2-5; D is uncertain. The length of the CDR3 is 14 residues. V dropped 2 bases and J dropped 1 base, with 8 bases sitting between them. The CDR3 coding sequence is TGTGCCAGCAGTTTACCAGACACCCAAGAGACCCAGTACTTC. Protein sequence: CASSLPDTQETQYF.

Ten or more counts support this clonotype. The CDR3 sequence is CASSLSGTLTGELFF. The DNA of the CDR3 is TGCGCCAGCAGCTTAAGCGGGACTCTTACCGGGGAGCTGTTTTTT. V usage is TRBV5-1 and J usage is TRBJ2-2, with 7 bases lining up with TRBD2. The germline V gene has CDR1 SGHRS and CDR2 YFSETQ. V lost 2 bases and J lost 5; bases outside the gene matches: 6. CDR3 length: 15 amino acids.

This clonotype showed up many times. The V and J genes are TRBV4-1 and TRBJ1-4; D is possibly TRBD1 (6 bases). V lost 2 bases to trimming and J lost 3 bases, with 10 bases between them. CDR1 is MGHRA, CDR2 YSYEKL, per germline. CDR3 length: 15 residues. The CDR3 is CASSQQDSANEKLFF. For the CDR3, the DNA is TGCGCCAGCAGCCAACAGGACAGCGCTAATGAAAAACTGTTTTTT.

In this sample, this clonotype turned up many times. The CDR3 spells CASNRQGALDTQYF. Written as DNA, the CDR3 is TGCGCCAGCAACCGACAGGGGGCTCTAGATACGCAGTATTTT. V and J are TRBV10-2 and TRBJ2-3, with 10 bases aligning to TRBD1. The CDR3 loop spans 14 amino acids. CDR1 and CDR2 (germline): WSHSY, SAAADI. V shed 7 bases, J shed 5 bases, and the junction held 6 bases outside the gene matches.

This clonotype was found once. V and J are TRBV19 and TRBJ2-1; no firm D call. V gave up 2 bases and J gave up 9 bases, with 17 bases separating them. The germline V gene encodes CDR1 LNHDA and CDR2 SQIVND (reference sequence). The CDR3 runs to 15 residues. CDR3 sequence reads: CASSIPDRDVREQFF. The DNA for the CDR3 is TGTGCCAGTAGTATACCGGATAGAGACGTGCGTGAGCAGTTCTTC. The full variable domain, with the rest looked up from reference TRBV19 and TRBJ2-1, is DGGITQSPKYLFRKEGQNVTLSCEQNLNHDAMYWYRQDPGQGLRLIYYSQIVNDFQKGDIAEGYSVSREKKESFPLTVTSAQKNPTAFYLCASSIPDRDVREQFFGPGTRLTVL.

This clonotype was seen at least ten times. The CDR3 spells CASSETGSNEKLFF. In nucleotides, the CDR3 is TGTGCCAGCAGTGAAACAGGATCAAATGAAAAACTGTTTTTT. This sequence joins TRBV2 and TRBJ1-4, with D perhaps matching TRBD1 (5 bases). V shed 2 bases and J shed 5 bases, with 9 bases lying between them. CDR1 is SNHLY, CDR2 FYNNEI, per germline. The CDR3 sequence is 14 residues long.

About this clonotype: A far larger clone is just one base off, so this is likely a read error. This chain joins TRBV6-4 and TRBJ1-4; unclear D gene. Germline lookup yields CDR1 MRHNA and CDR2 SNTAGT. The CDR3 runs to 13 residues. Trimming removed 8 bases from V and 7 bases from J, with 14 bases in between. The CDR3: CASLDWEREKLFF. The CDR3 region has the DNA TGTGCCAGCCTCGACTGGGAGCGTGAAAAACTGTTTTTT.

There are many counts of this clonotype. The V gene is TRBV28, the J gene TRBJ1-1; D gene ambiguous. Germline-derived CDR1 and CDR2 are MDHEN and SYDVKM. The V and J ends lost 11 bases and 4 bases respectively, with 14 bases between them. The CDR3 has 12 amino acids. Written as DNA, the CDR3 is TGTGCCGCCCATACCGAGGGCACTGAAGCTTTCTTT. This translates into CAAHTEGTEAFF.

This clonotype was seen many times. V gene TRBV5-1 combines with J gene TRBJ2-6, with 9 bases lining up with TRBD1. The CDR3 runs 19 residues. The germline CDR1 and CDR2 sequences are SGHRS and YFSETQ. With 4 bases clipped from V and 0 bases from J, the junction kept 11 bases outside the gene matches. DNA of the CDR3: TGCGCCAGCAGCGAAAATTACGGGACAGGGAACTCTGGGGCCAACGTCCTGACTTTC. Translating gives CASSENYGTGNSGANVLTF.

Turning to this clonotype: This may stem from a read error, because a much larger clone lies one nucleotide away. V is TRBV4-2 and J is TRBJ2-7; D possibly uses TRBD1 or TRBD2 (5 bases each). This CDR3 has 14 amino acids. Germline V gives CDR1 LGHNA, CDR2 YNFKEQ. The CDR3 coding sequence is TGTCCCAGCAGCCAAGGGACCCGACGGAACGAGCAGTACTTC. Its protein product is CPSSQGTRRNEQYF.

This clonotype has a count of ten or more. This chain uses TRBV2 with TRBJ2-7; perhaps TRBD1 as D (5 bases). The CDR3 extends over 14 amino acids. V lost 1 base, J lost 1 base, and 8 bases lay in between. Germline CDR1 reads SNHLY; CDR2 reads FYNNEI. The DNA for the CDR3 is TGTGCCAGCAGTGAAGACCAGGGTTCCTACGAGCAGTACTTC. Its protein is CASSEDQGSYEQYF.

This clonotype has ten or more counts. The V gene is TRBV7-8, the J gene TRBJ2-5; possible D gene TRBD2, 5 bases. CDR1 is SGHVS, CDR2 FQNEAQ, per germline. The CDR3 has 17 residues. With 2 bases removed from V and 1 base from J, the gap between germline ends came to 17 bases. In DNA form, the CDR3 reads TGTGCCAGCAGCTTAACGGAAGCGGATATCGTCCAAGAGACCCAGTACTTC. It encodes CASSLTEADIVQETQYF.

As to this clonotype: A much larger clone differs by one base, so this may be a read error. The chain has TRBV27 and TRBJ2-1, with TRBD1 matching 7 bases. Germline assignment: CDR1 MNHEY and CDR2 SMNVEV (reference sequence). The CDR3 consists of 16 residues. V gave up 6 bases and J gave up 10 bases; unmatched junction bases: 18. CDR3 amino acids: CASRLMLSGGVNEQFF. The CDR3 nucleotides are TGTGCCAGCAGACTTATGCTATCAGGGGGAGTGAACGAGCAGTTCTTC.

The V gene is TRBV12-3 or TRBV12-4, the J gene TRBJ1-6; D unresolved. Trimming shortened V by 6 bases and J by 13 bases, and 22 bases separated the two germline ends. The CDR3 sequence is 15 residues long. Here the CDR3 DNA reads TGTGCCAGCAGCCCAAGGAAAGGATCCTTGGGGCCCCTCCACTTT. Its translation: CASSPRKGSLGPLHF.

Comments on this clonotype: This likely came from a read error, as a far larger clone is one base away. V is TRBV6-9 and J is TRBJ1-3; D not certain. Trimming took 3 bases from V and 5 from J, leaving 2 bases between them. This CDR3 has 11 residues. In germline, CDR1 is MNHGY, CDR2 SVAAGI. CDR3 loop: CASSYRNTIYF. CDR3 bases: TGTGCCAGCAGTTACAGAAACACCATATATTTT.